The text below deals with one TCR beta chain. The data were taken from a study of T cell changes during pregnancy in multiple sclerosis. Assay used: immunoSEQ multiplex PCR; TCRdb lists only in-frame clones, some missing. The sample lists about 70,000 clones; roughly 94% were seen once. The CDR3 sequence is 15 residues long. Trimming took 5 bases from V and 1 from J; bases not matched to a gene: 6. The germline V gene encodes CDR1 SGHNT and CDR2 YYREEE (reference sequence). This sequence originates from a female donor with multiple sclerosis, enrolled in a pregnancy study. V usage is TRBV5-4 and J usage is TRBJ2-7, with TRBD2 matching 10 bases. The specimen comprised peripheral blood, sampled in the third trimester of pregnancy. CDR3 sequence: CASSDLAGASYEQYF. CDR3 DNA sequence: TGTGCCAGCAGTGACCTAGCGGGGGCGTCCTACGAGCAGTACTTC.